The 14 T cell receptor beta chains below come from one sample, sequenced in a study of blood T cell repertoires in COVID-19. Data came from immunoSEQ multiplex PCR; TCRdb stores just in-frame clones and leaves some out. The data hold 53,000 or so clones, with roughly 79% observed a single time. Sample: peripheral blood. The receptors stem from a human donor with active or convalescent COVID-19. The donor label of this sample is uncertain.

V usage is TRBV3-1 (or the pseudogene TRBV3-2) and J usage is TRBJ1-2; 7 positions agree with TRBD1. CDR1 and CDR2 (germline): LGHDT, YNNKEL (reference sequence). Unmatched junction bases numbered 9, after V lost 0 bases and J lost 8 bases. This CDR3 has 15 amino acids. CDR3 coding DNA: TGTGCCAGCAGCCAAGATCCTGAGGGGGCGCCCGGCTACACCTTC. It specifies CASSQDPEGAPGYTF.

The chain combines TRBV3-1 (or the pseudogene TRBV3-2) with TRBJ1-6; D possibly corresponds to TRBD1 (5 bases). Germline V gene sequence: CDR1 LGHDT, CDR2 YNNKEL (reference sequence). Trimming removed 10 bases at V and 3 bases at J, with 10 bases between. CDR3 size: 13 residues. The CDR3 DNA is TGTGCCACCGGCGACAGCTATAATTCACCCCTCCACTTT. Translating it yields CATGDSYNSPLHF.

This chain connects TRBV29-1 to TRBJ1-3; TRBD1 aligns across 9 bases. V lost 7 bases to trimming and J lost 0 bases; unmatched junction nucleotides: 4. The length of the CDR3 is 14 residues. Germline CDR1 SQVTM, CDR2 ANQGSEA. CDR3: CSAQDRGSGNTIYF. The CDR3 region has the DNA TGCAGCGCCCAGGACAGGGGCTCTGGAAACACCATATATTTT.

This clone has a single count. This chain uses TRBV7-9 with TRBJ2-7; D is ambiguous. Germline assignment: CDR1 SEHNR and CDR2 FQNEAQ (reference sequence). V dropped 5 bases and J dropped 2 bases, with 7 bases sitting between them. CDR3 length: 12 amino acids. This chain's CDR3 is CASSGDPYEQYF. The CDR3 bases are TGTGCCAGCAGCGGAGACCCCTACGAGCAGTACTTC.

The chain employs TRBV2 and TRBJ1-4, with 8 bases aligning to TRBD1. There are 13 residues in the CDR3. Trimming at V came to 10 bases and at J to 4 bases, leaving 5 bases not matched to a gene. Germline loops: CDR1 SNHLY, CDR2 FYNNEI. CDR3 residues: CATQGAYNEKLFF. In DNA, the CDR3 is TGTGCCACCCAGGGGGCTTATAATGAAAAACTGTTTTTT.

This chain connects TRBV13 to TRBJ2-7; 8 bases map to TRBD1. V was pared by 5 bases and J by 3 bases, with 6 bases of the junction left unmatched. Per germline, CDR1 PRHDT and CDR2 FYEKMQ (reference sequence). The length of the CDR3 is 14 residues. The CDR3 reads CASSPTGGGYEQYF. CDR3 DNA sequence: TGTGCCAGCAGCCCCACAGGGGGAGGCTACGAGCAGTACTTC.

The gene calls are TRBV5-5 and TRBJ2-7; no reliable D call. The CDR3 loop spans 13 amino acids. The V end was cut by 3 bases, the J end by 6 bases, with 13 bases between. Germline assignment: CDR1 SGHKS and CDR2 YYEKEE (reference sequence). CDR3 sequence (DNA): TGTGCCAGCAGCTCGATACCCGAGCGCGAGCAGTACTTC. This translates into CASSSIPEREQYF.

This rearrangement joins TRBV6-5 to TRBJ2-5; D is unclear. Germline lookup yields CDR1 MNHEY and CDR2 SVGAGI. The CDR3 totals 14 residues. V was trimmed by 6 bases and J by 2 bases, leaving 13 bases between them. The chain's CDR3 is CASRRRSFQETQYF. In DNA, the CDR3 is TGTGCCAGCAGGCGAAGGAGCTTTCAAGAGACCCAGTACTTC.

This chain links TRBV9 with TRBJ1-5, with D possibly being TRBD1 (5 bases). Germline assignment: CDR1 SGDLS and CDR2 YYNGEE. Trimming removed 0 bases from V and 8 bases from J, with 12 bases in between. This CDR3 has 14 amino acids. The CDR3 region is CASSVGGAWEPQHF. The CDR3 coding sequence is TGTGCCAGCAGCGTAGGCGGGGCCTGGGAGCCCCAGCATTTT.

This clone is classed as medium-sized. CDR3 sequence reads: CASRASPNTEAFF. CDR3 in DNA: TGCGCCAGCAGGGCTTCACCGAACACTGAAGCTTTCTTT. This chain joins TRBV10-1 and TRBJ1-1; D unclear. The CDR3 has 13 residues. Germline values: CDR1 WNHNN, CDR2 SYGVQD (reference sequence). Trimming pared 6 bases from V and 1 base from J, leaving 9 bases between.

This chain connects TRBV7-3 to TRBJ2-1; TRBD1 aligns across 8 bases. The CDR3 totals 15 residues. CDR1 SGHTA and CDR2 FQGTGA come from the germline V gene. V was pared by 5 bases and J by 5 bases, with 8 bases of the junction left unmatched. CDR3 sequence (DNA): TGTGCCAGCAGCCTGAGTCAGGGGGCGCACAATGAGCAGTTCTTC. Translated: CASSLSQGAHNEQFF.

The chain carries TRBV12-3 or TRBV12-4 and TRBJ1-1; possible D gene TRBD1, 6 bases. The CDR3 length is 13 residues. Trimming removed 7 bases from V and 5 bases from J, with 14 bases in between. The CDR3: CASTKQGFTEAFF. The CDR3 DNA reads TGTGCCAGCACCAAACAGGGTTTTACTGAAGCTTTCTTT.

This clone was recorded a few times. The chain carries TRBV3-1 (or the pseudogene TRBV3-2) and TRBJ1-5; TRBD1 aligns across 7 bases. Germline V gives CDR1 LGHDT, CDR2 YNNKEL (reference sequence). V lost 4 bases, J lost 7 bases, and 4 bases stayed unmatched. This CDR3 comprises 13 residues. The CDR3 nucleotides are TGTGCCAGCAGCCCCCGGGACAGCCAGCCCCAGCATTTT. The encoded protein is CASSPRDSQPQHF.

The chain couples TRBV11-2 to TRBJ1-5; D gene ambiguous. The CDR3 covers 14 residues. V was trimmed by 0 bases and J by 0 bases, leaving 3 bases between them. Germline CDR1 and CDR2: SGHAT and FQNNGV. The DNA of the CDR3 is TGTGCCAGCAGCTTAGAGTATAGCAATCAGCCCCAGCATTTT. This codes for CASSLEYSNQPQHF.